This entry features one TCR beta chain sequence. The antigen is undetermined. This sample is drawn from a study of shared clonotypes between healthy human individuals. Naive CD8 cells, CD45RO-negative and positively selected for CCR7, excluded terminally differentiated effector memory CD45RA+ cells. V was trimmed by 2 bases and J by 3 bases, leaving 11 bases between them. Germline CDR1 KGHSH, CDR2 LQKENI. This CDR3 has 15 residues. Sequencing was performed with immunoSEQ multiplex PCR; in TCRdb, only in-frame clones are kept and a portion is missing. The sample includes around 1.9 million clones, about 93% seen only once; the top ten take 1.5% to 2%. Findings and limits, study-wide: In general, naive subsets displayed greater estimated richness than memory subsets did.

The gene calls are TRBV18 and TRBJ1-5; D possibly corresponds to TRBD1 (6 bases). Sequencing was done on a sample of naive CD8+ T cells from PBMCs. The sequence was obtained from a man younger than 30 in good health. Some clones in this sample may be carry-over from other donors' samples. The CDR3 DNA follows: TGTGCCAGCTCACCAGCCTCAGGGGCCAATCAGCCCCAGCATTTT. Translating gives CASSPASGANQPQHF.